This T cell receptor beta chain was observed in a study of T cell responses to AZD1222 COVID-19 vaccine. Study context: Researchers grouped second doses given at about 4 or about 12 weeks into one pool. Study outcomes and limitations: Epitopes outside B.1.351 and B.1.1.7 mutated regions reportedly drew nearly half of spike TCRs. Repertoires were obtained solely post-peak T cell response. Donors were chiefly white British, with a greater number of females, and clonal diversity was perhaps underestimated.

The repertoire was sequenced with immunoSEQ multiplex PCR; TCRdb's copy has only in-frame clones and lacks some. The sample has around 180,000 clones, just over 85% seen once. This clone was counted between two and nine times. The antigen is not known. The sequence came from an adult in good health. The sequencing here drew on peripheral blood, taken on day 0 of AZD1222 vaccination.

The CDR3 bases are TGTGCCAGCAGCTTAGAGCCATCCTCCTACGAGCAGTACTTC. This translates into CASSLEPSSYEQYF. The rearrangement uses TRBV11-2 and TRBJ2-7; D ambiguous. The CDR3 is made up of 14 amino acids. V gave up 0 bases and J gave up 0 bases, with 6 bases separating them. CDR1 SGHAT and CDR2 FQNNGV come from the germline V gene. The variable domain in full, completed from reference TRBV11-2 and TRBJ2-7, reads EAGVAQSPRYKIIEKRQSVAFWCNPISGHATLYWYQQILGQGPKLLIQFQNNGVVDDSQLPKDRFSAERLKGVDSTLKIQPAKLEDSAVYLCASSLEPSSYEQYFGPGTRLTVT.